This TCR beta chain is from a study of cytomegalovirus exposure and HLA in healthy donors. With 4 bases clipped from V and 5 bases from J, the junction kept 8 bases outside the gene matches. The CDR3 is 15 amino acids. CDR1 and CDR2 from the germline V gene are LNHDA and SQIVND (reference sequence). Study-level points and caveats: Previous analysis showed most TCR beta V segments were productive about 87% or about 30% of the time. Most subjects had HLA-A and HLA-B alleles reportedly predicted accurately by TCR beta sequences.

Every donor was a healthy person donating bone marrow. On this clone: What it recognizes is unknown.

PCR was performed using 60 Vbeta and 13 Jbeta primers. The protocol was immunoSEQ multiplex PCR, while the TCRdb copy is restricted to in-frame clones and leaves out a portion. The data show about 78,000 clones, about 81% seen once. This TCR came from a woman between 50 and 59 years old in good health and CMV-seronegative. The sequenced sample consisted of PBMCs. J is TRBJ2-5 and V is TRBV19, with 9 bases lining up with TRBD1. CDR3 DNA sequence: TGTGCCAGTAGTACGTTACAGGGGGCTAGGGAGACCCAGTACTTC. Its translation is CASSTLQGARETQYF.